The entry below gives a single T cell receptor (beta chain) sequence along with its context. No antigen is known for it. The sample comes from a study of spatial heterogeneity in lung cancer. The study's findings and limits: The study found ubiquitous expanded tumor TCRs in blood more at resection than follow-up.

Each molecule of TCR cDNA was tagged with one unique molecular identifier. TCRdb reprocessed the 5' RACE reads via MiXCR and lists one record per CDR3 protein. This table has more than 65,000 distinct CDR3 sequences, 8% appearing once. Specified time point: sample taken at primary tumor resection. Unsorted whole RNA samples from tumor, nontumor lung or frozen PBMC were sequenced. Per the germline V gene, CDR1 is LGHDT and CDR2 is YNNKEL (reference sequence). CDR3 size: 14 residues. With 3 bases removed from V and 11 bases from J, the gap between germline ends came to 19 bases. The sample here was PBMCs, taken at surgery. The receptor comes from a male donor with early-stage non-small cell lung cancer. The V call is TRBV3-1, the J call TRBJ1-1, with a weak D call TRBD1 (6 bases). The CDR3: CASSQITGSGRAFF. The CDR3 DNA reads TGTGCCAGCAGCCAGATTACAGGGTCGGGTCGCGCTTTCTTT.